The 7 T cell receptor beta chains below were found in one sample sequenced in a study of T-cell reconstitution after alpha-beta-depleted transplantation in children. The TCRbeta library incorporated unique molecular identifiers. TCRdb reprocessed the PCR reads via MiXCR and lists one record per CDR3 protein. Of about 110,000 distinct CDR3 sequences listed, approximately 6% were seen once; the top ten hold less than 30%. The sequenced sample was PBMCs, mostly from graft donor cells, obtained 360 days after TCRalphabeta/CD19-depleted stem cell transplant. All receptors derive from a male patient aged 2 to 10 who had a stem cell transplant for acute lymphoblastic leukemia, so the T cells may come from the graft donor.

In this sample, this clonotype turned up many times. V usage is TRBV29-1 and J usage is TRBJ2-1; D gene uncertain. The CDR3 is made up of 13 amino acids. The V end was cut by 4 bases, the J end by 5 bases, with 12 bases between. Germline-derived CDR1 and CDR2 are SQVTM and ANQGSEA. CDR3 sequence reads: CSVAKRTHNEQFF. The CDR3, as DNA: TGCAGCGTTGCCAAAAGAACTCACAATGAGCAGTTCTTC.

The chain links TRBV12-3 or TRBV12-4 to TRBJ2-2; D could derive from TRBD1 or TRBD2 (5 bases each). The V and J ends lost 7 bases and 0 bases respectively, with 12 bases between them. The CDR3 covers 15 residues. Here the CDR3 DNA reads TGTGCCAGCACCCGGGACCTTTCGAACACCGGGGAGCTGTTTTTT. It encodes CASTRDLSNTGELFF.

This clonotype was counted ten times or more. This chain connects TRBV29-1 to TRBJ1-2; D remains unclear. With 3 bases removed from V and 4 bases from J, the gap between germline ends came to 12 bases. The CDR3 contains 13 residues. The V gene's germline CDR1 is SQVTM and CDR2 ANQGSEA. CDR3 nucleotide sequence: TGCAGCGTTGAGGGATCTTGGTTCTATGGCTACACCTTC. It yields the protein CSVEGSWFYGYTF.

A few counts support this clonotype. The chain combines TRBV6-2 or TRBV6-3 with TRBJ2-2, with 8 bases identical to TRBD2. Germline V lookup: CDR1 MNHEY, CDR2 SVGEGT. J lost 5 bases, V lost 0 bases, and 14 bases had no gene match. The CDR3 is 19 amino acids. Written as DNA, the CDR3 is TGTGCCAGCAGTTACTCTTCGGTAGCGGGATGGATTAGTACCGGGGAGCTGTTTTTT. It codes for CASSYSSVAGWISTGELFF.

The J gene is TRBJ1-1, the V gene TRBV20-1; the D gene is possibly TRBD1 (5 bases). Germline V gene sequence: CDR1 DFQATT, CDR2 SNEGSKA (reference sequence). The CDR3 runs 12 residues. V shed 1 base and J shed 4 bases, with 7 bases lying between them. The CDR3 sequence: CSARGGATEAFF. Written as DNA, the CDR3 is TGCAGTGCTAGAGGAGGGGCCACTGAAGCTTTCTTT.

In this sample, this clonotype turned up a few times. The genes are TRBV6-2 or TRBV6-3 and TRBJ2-1, with TRBD1 matching over 9 bases. The J segment lost 0 bases and the V segment lost 2 bases, leaving 5 bases of the junction unmatched. The CDR3 length is 17 residues. The germline gives CDR1 MNHEY, CDR2 SVGEGT. The CDR3 is CASSYEPGQGSYNEQFF. The CDR3 DNA is TGTGCCAGCAGTTACGAACCGGGACAGGGCTCCTACAATGAGCAGTTCTTC.

This clonotype was observed a handful of times. CDR3: CSARVDGTYGNTIYF. CDR3 coding DNA: TGCAGTGCTAGAGTAGACGGGACCTACGGAAACACCATATATTTT. V usage is TRBV20-1 and J usage is TRBJ1-3, with D tentatively TRBD1 (5 bases). Germline-derived CDR1 and CDR2 are DFQATT and SNEGSKA (reference sequence). V was trimmed by 1 base and J by 4 bases, leaving 14 bases between them. This CDR3 comprises 15 residues.